A single sample gave rise to the 17 T cell receptor beta chains below, sequenced in a study of control samples from healthy donors and cancer patients. The assay was immunoSEQ multiplex PCR, and TCRdb's table has in-frame clones only and misses some. This sample yields under 450,000 clones, of which around 90% are seen a single time; just under 6.5% belongs to the top ten. Sequenced: PBMCs. The receptors were sampled from a man in his forties with head and neck cancer.

The rearrangement joins TRBV19 to TRBJ1-2; D perhaps matches TRBD1 (6 bases). V dropped 5 bases and J dropped 8 bases, with 15 bases sitting between them. CDR3 length equals 13 residues. Germline CDR1 reads LNHDA; CDR2 reads SQIVND (reference sequence). CDR3 in DNA: TGTGCCAGTAGTCAACAGGGAGGCCGGGGCTACACCTTC. Translating it yields CASSQQGGRGYTF.

The chain uses TRBV21-1 and TRBJ1-3. TRBV21-1 is classified as a pseudogene. The CDR3 totals 11 residues. The CDR3 DNA reads as TGTGCCAGCAGCCCTGGAAACACCATATATTTT. It translates to CASSPGNTIYF.

The chain carries TRBV6-2 or TRBV6-3 and TRBJ1-1; 11 bases line up with TRBD1. Trimming took 0 bases from V and 4 from J; bases not matched to a gene: 10. The CDR3 is 18 residues long. The germline V gene has CDR1 MNHEY and CDR2 SVGEGT. CDR3 residues: CASSYSPPGQGDRTEAFF. In nucleotides, the CDR3 is TGTGCCAGCAGTTACTCGCCCCCGGGACAGGGGGATCGCACTGAAGCTTTCTTT.

The chain has TRBV2 and TRBJ1-4; D not resolved. This CDR3 comprises 16 residues. Per the germline V gene, CDR1 is SNHLY and CDR2 is FYNNEI. Trimming cost V 3 bases and J 0 bases, with 11 bases left between them. Here the CDR3 reads CASSDLRRATNEKLFF. CDR3 nucleotides: TGTGCCAGCAGTGACCTCCGGCGTGCAACTAATGAAAAACTGTTTTTT.

Only one count was recorded for this clone. V gene TRBV20-1 combines with J gene TRBJ1-2; D is unresolved. The ends were cut back, 3 bases at V and 4 bases at J, with 6 bases in the middle. This CDR3 contains 11 residues. Germline lookup yields CDR1 DFQATT and CDR2 SNEGSKA (reference sequence). The CDR3 here is CSASVPYGYTF. As DNA, the CDR3 is TGCAGTGCTAGTGTACCCTATGGCTACACCTTC.

J is TRBJ2-5 and V is TRBV9; no reliable D call. V dropped 0 bases and J dropped 5 bases, with 11 bases sitting between them. Germline V lookup: CDR1 SGDLS, CDR2 YYNGEE. This CDR3 spans 14 amino acids. The DNA for the CDR3 is TGTGCCAGCAGCGTAGACGATTCGGAGGAGACCCAGTACTTC. It codes for CASSVDDSEETQYF.

The chain links TRBV6-5 to TRBJ2-7; D is ambiguous. Between the trimmed V and J ends, which lost 5 bases and 2 bases, there was a span of 16 bases. The CDR3 is made up of 15 amino acids. Looked up from germline, CDR1 is MNHEY and CDR2 is SVGAGI. CDR3 residues: CASSPLGFTAYEQYF. The CDR3 nucleotides are TGTGCCAGCAGTCCTCTAGGATTTACAGCCTACGAGCAGTACTTC.

The chain recombines TRBV2 with TRBJ1-5, with D unresolved. CDR3 length equals 15 residues. Germline loops: CDR1 SNHLY, CDR2 FYNNEI. Deletions cut 3 bases from V and 3 bases from J, with 12 bases between. Written as DNA, the CDR3 is TGTGCCAGCAGTGATCGGCCGTGGTTCAATCAGCCCCAGCATTTT. It is translated as CASSDRPWFNQPQHF.

This clone was seen a handful of times. This chain uses TRBV10-1 with TRBJ1-2; TRBD1 matches 11 bases. The CDR3 loop spans 13 amino acids. V gave up 5 bases and J gave up 8 bases; unmatched junction bases: 4. The germline CDR1 and CDR2 sequences are WNHNN and SYGVQD (reference sequence). CDR3 nucleotides: TGCGCCAGCAGTAAGGACAGGGGGCTCGGCTACACCTTC. Translating gives CASSKDRGLGYTF.

The chain recombines TRBV7-2 with TRBJ1-2, with D possibly TRBD1 on 6 matching bases. V was shortened by 7 bases and J by 8 bases, with 20 bases between the two germline ends. The CDR3 is 14 residues long. Germline values: CDR1 SGHTA, CDR2 FQGNSA. CDR3 in DNA: TGTGCCAGCACCCAGCGGGCAGGGGCGGGCGGCTACACCTTC. Translation: CASTQRAGAGGYTF.

The chain is built from TRBV28 and TRBJ2-3; 9 nucleotides agree with TRBD1. CDR1 MDHEN and CDR2 SYDVKM come from the germline V gene. This CDR3 has 19 amino acids. V trimming: 4 bases; J trimming: 1 base; junction bases outside the gene matches: 15. The CDR3 coding sequence is TGTGCCAGCAGTTCCATCTACAGGGGGCGCGGCGATGGCACAGATACGCAGTATTTT. It encodes CASSSIYRGRGDGTDTQYF.

The V call is TRBV5-1, the J call TRBJ1-3; D gene unclear. In germline, CDR1 is SGHRS, CDR2 YFSETQ. Trimming cost V 3 bases and J 0 bases, with 13 bases left between them. The CDR3 loop spans 16 amino acids. In DNA form, the CDR3 reads TGCGCCAGCAGCTATAGAACCGGAGTCTCTGGAAACACCATATATTTT. This encodes CASSYRTGVSGNTIYF.

The chain couples TRBV4-3 to TRBJ2-7; 7 nucleotides match TRBD1. The germline CDR1 and CDR2 sequences are LGHNA and YSLEER. This CDR3 has 15 residues. The junction had 6 bases not matched to a gene; V was cut back by 0 bases and J by 4 bases. This CDR3 is CASSQERQGWYEQYF. The DNA of the CDR3 is TGCGCCAGCAGCCAAGAGCGACAGGGTTGGTACGAGCAGTACTTC.

The chain joins TRBV5-5 to TRBJ1-2; perhaps TRBD1 as D (5 bases). The CDR3 is made up of 14 amino acids. Trimming shortened V by 3 bases and J by 8 bases, and 17 bases separated the two germline ends. The V gene's germline CDR1 is SGHKS and CDR2 YYEKEE (reference sequence). For the CDR3, the DNA is TGTGCCAGCAGCTGGGACCGTGCCAGATTGGGCTACACCTTC. Protein product: CASSWDRARLGYTF.

This sequence joins TRBV29-1 and TRBJ1-1; 9 nucleotides match TRBD1. Losses at the gene ends were 5 bases for V and 3 bases for J; bases not matched to a gene: 4. Germline V gives CDR1 SQVTM, CDR2 ANQGSEA. This CDR3 spans 13 amino acids. The CDR3 region has the DNA TGCAGCGTTCTAGACAGGGGGGACACTGAAGCTTTCTTT. This codes for CSVLDRGDTEAFF. Filled out from reference TRBV29-1 and TRBJ1-1, the complete variable domain reads SAVISQKPSRDICQRGTSLTIQCQVDSQVTMMFWYRQQPGQSLTLIATANQGSEATYESGFVIDKFPISRPNLTFSTLTVSNMSPEDSSIYLCSVLDRGDTEAFFGQGTRLTVV.

The chain recombines TRBV28 with TRBJ1-2, with unresolved D. Germline V CDR1 and CDR2: MDHEN, SYDVKM. The V end was cut by 3 bases, the J end by 7 bases, with 18 bases between. The length of the CDR3 is 15 residues. CDR3 amino acids: CASSFMDERVSGYTF. CDR3 DNA sequence: TGTGCCAGCAGTTTTATGGACGAAAGGGTCTCTGGCTACACCTTC.

J is TRBJ1-1 and V is TRBV5-1, with 7 bases fitting TRBD1. With V trimmed by 0 bases and J by 5 bases, 7 bases remained unmatched. The CDR3 totals 15 residues. In germline, CDR1 is SGHRS, CDR2 YFSETQ. CDR3 residues: CASSLVGGGVTEAFF. The CDR3 region has the DNA TGCGCCAGCAGCTTGGTAGGGGGCGGAGTGACTGAAGCTTTCTTT.